This T cell receptor (beta chain) came from a study of T cells in Graves' hyperthyroidism and ophthalmopathy. J was trimmed by 6 bases and V by 8 bases; bases with no gene match: 7. This CDR3 region has 13 residues. Per germline, CDR1 LGHDT and CDR2 YNNKEL (reference sequence). In this sample, this clonotype turned up many times. Its antigen is unknown. Study findings and constraints: In blood, most of the thyroid clonotypes expanded above 0.001 were also present.

TCR beta CDR3 regions were amplified from RNA transcripts. HTBI primers were used for first-round RT-PCR of the TCR CDR3. TCRdb re-called the multiplex PCR reads with MiXCR, one entry per CDR3 protein. This table holds roughly 700,000 distinct CDR3 sequences, approximately 15% found once. This clonotype originated in a middle-aged man with Graves' hyperthyroidism. The chain uses TRBV3-1 and TRBJ2-4, with 7 positions matching TRBD1. The specimen was blood. CDR3 in amino acids: CASHRQGGNIQYF. The CDR3 DNA reads TGTGCCAGCCACCGACAGGGCGGAAACATTCAGTACTTC.